Sequencing of this T cell receptor (beta chain) was carried out in a study of blood T cells in healthy people across ages. Study details: About one barcoded beta molecule per two T cells was captured by template switching.

Next came a second PCR, run for about 6 to 12 cycles, which used a sample-barcoded 5' primer along with a J-beta primer mix. Via MiXCR, TCRdb re-called the 5' RACE reads, giving one row per CDR3 protein. The sample has about 510,000 distinct CDR3 sequences; about 27% are singletons. Total RNA extracted from each sample amounted to at least 6 micrograms. This clonotype showed up just a few times. The CDR3 extends over 13 amino acids. CDR1 and CDR2 from the germline V gene are MNHEY and SVGEGT. Trimming left V 4 bases short and J 8 bases short, with 15 bases between. Separately, the same data were catalogued under a study of T cells of mothers and their children. In that study: The effect of thymic selection on TCR recombination output is similar between related and unrelated pairs. Related mother-child pairs shared marginally more repertoire than unrelated pairs, though not significantly.

The sample comprised blood. The chain has TRBV6-2 or TRBV6-3 and TRBJ2-7; tentatively, D is TRBD1 or TRBD2 (5 bases each). This TCR was recovered from a boy between 2 and 15 years old in good health. This chain's CDR3 is CASSWQREGKQYF. CDR3 coding DNA: TGTGCCAGCAGTTGGCAGCGCGAGGGGAAGCAGTACTTC.